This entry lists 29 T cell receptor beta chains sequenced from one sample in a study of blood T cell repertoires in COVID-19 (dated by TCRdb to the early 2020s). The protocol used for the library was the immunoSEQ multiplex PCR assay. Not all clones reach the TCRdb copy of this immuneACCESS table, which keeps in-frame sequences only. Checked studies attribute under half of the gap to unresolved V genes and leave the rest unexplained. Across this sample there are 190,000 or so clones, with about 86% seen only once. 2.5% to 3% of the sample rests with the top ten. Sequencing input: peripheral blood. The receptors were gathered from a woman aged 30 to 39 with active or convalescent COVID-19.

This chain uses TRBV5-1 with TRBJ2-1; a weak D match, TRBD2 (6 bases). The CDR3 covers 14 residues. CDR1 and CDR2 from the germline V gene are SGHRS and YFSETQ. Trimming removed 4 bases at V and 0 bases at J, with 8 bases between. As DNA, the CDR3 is TGCGCCAGCAGCCCCGGGAGCTCCTACAATGAGCAGTTCTTC. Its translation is CASSPGSSYNEQFF.

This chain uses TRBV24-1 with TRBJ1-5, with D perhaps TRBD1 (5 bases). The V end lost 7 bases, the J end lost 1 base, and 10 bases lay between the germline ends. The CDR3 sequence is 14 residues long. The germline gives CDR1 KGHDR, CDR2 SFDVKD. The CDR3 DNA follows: TGTGCCACCAGCGGGACTGACAGCAATCAGCCCCAGCATTTT. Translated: CATSGTDSNQPQHF.

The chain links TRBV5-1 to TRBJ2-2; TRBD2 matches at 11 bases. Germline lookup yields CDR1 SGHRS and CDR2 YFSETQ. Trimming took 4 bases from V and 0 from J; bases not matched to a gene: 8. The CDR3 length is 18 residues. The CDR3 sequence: CASSRGLAGGPNTGELFF. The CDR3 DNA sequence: TGCGCCAGCAGCCGGGGGCTAGCGGGAGGCCCGAACACCGGGGAGCTGTTTTTT.

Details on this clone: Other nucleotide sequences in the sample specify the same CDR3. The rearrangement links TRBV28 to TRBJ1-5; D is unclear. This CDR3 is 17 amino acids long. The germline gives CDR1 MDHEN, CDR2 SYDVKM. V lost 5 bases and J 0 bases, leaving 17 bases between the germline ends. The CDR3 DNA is TGTGCCAGCAGTCCCTCCAGGATCGATTATAGCAATCAGCCCCAGCATTTT. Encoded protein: CASSPSRIDYSNQPQHF. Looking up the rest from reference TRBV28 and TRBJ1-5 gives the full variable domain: DVKVTQSSRYLVKRTGEKVFLECVQDMDHENMFWYRQDPGLGLRLIYFSYDVKMKEKGDIPEGYSVSREKKERFSLILESASTNQTSMYLCASSPSRIDYSNQPQHFGDGTRLSIL.

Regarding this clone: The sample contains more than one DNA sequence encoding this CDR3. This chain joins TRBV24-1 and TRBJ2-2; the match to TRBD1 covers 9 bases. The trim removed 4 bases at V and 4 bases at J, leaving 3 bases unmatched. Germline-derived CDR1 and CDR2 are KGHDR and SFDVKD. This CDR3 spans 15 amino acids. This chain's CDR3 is CATSDRTGATGELFF. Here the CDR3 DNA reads TGTGCCACCAGTGACCGGACAGGGGCCACCGGGGAGCTGTTTTTT.

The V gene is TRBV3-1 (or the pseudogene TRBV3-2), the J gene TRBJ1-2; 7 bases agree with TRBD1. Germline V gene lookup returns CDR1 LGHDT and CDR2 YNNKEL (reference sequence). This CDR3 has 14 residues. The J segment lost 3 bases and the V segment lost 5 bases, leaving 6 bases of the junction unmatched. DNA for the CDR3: TGTGCCAGCAGCGCTCGACAGGGCCACTATGGCTACACCTTC. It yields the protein CASSARQGHYGYTF.

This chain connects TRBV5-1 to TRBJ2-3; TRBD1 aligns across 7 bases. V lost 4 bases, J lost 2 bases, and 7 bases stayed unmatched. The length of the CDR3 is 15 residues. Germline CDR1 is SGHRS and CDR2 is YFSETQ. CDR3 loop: CASSPWDSITDTQYF. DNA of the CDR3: TGCGCCAGCAGCCCATGGGACAGTATCACAGATACGCAGTATTTT.

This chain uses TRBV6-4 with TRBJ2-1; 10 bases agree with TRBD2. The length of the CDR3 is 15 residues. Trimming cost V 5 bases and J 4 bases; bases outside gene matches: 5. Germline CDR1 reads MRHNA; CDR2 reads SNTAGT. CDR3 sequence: CASSRYSGGYNEQFF. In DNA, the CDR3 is TGTGCCAGCAGTAGGTATAGCGGGGGGTACAATGAGCAGTTCTTC.

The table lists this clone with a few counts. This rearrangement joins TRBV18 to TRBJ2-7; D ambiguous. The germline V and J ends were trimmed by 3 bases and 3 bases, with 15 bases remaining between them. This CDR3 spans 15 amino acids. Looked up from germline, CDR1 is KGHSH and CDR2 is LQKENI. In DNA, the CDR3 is TGTGCCAGCTCACCCACAACCGGGTCGATCTACGAGCAGTACTTC. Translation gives CASSPTTGSIYEQYF.

Written as DNA, the CDR3 is TGTGCCAGCAGTGAAATGGGCGGGACCGTCACAGATACGCAGTATTTT. It yields the protein CASSEMGGTVTDTQYF. This chain joins TRBV6-4 and TRBJ2-3; maybe TRBD2 (6 bases). This CDR3 comprises 16 residues. Germline CDR1 and CDR2: MRHNA and SNTAGT. Trimming cost V 3 bases and J 2 bases, with 15 bases left between them.

CDR3 amino acids: CASSYSFNDYGYTF. Written as DNA, the CDR3 is TGTGCCAGCAGTTACTCTTTCAATGACTATGGCTACACCTTC. This chain joins TRBV6-5 and TRBJ1-2; D call uncertain. The germline V gene encodes CDR1 MNHEY and CDR2 SVGAGI. The CDR3 covers 14 residues. V lost 0 bases to trimming and J lost 3 bases, with 8 bases between them.

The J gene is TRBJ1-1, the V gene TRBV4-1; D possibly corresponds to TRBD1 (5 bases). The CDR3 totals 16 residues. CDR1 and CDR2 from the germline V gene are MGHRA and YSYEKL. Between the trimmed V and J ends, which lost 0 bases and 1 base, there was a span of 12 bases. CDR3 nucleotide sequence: TGCGCCAGCAGCCAAGAAAAGGGGTATAAGAACACTGAAGCTTTCTTT. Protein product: CASSQEKGYKNTEAFF.

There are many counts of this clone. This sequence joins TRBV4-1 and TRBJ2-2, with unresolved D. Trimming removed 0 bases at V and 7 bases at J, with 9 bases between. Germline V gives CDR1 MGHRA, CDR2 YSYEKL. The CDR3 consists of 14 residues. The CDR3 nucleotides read TGCGCCAGCAGCCAAGAGGAGTCCCGCGGGGAGCTGTTTTTT. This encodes CASSQEESRGELFF.

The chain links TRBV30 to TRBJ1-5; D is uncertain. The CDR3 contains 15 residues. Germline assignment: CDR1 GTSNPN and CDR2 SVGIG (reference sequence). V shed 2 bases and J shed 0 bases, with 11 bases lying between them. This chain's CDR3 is CAWSPELYSNQPQHF. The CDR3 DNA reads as TGTGCCTGGAGTCCGGAGCTGTATAGCAATCAGCCCCAGCATTTT.

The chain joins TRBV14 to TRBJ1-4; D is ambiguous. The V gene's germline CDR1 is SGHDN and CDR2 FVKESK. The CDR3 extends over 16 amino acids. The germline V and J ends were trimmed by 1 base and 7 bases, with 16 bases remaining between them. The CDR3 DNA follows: TGTGCCAGCAGCCAAGCGTTAAGGGAGGTCGGTGAAAAACTGTTTTTT. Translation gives CASSQALREVGEKLFF. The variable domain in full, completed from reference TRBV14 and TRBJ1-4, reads EAGVTQFPSHSVIEKGQTVTLRCDPISGHDNLYWYRRVMGKEIKFLLHFVKESKQDESGMPNNRFLAERTGGTYSTLKVQPAELEDSGVYFCASSQALREVGEKLFFGSGTQLSVL.

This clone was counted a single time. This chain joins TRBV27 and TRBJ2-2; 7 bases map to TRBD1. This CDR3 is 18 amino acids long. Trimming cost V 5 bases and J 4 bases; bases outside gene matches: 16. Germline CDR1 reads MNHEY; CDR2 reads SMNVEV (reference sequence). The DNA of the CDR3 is TGTGCCAGCAGTAACTACTTGTACAGGGGTTTACTCACCGGGGAGCTGTTTTTT. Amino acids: CASSNYLYRGLLTGELFF.

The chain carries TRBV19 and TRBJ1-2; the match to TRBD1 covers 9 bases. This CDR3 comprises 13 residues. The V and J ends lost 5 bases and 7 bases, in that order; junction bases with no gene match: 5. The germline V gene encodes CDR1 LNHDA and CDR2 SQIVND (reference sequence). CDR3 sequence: CASSPGQGLGYTF. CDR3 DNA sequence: TGTGCCAGTAGTCCAGGACAGGGGCTTGGCTACACCTTC. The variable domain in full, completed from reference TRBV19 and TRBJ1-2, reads DGGITQSPKYLFRKEGQNVTLSCEQNLNHDAMYWYRQDPGQGLRLIYYSQIVNDFQKGDIAEGYSVSREKKESFPLTVTSAQKNPTAFYLCASSPGQGLGYTFGSGTRLTVV.

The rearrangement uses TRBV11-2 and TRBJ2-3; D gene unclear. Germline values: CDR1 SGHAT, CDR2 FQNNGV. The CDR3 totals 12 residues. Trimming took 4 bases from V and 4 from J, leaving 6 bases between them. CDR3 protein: CASSWSADTQYF. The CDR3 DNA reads TGTGCCAGCAGCTGGTCGGCAGATACGCAGTATTTT.

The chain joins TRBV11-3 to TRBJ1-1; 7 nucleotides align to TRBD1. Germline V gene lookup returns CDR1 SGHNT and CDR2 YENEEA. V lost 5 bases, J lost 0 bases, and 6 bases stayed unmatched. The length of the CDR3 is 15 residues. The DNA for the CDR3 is TGTGCCAGCAGCCTAAGGACAGGCCTGAACACTGAAGCTTTCTTT. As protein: CASSLRTGLNTEAFF.

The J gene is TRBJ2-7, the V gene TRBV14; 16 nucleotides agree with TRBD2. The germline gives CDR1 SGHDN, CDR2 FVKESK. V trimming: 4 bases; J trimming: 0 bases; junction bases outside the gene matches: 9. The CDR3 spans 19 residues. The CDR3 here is CASSLSPGLAGGNSYEQYF. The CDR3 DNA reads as TGTGCCAGCAGCCTATCCCCGGGACTAGCGGGAGGGAACTCCTACGAGCAGTACTTC.

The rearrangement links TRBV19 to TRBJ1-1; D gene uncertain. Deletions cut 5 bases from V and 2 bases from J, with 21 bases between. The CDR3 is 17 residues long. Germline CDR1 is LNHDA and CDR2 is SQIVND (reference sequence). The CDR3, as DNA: TGTGCCAGTAGTCATTTACCACTTTTTGATTTTAACACTGAAGCTTTCTTT. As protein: CASSHLPLFDFNTEAFF.

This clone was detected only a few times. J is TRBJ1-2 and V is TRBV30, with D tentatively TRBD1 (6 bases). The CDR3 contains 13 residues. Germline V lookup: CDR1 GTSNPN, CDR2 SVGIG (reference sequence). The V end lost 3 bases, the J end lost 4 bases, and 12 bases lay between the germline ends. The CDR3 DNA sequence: TGTGCCTGGAGCCTGGGGGCGGGCTATGGCTACACCTTC. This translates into CAWSLGAGYGYTF. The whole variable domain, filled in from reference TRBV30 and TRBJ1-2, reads SQTIHQWPATLVQPVGSPLSLECTVEGTSNPNLYWYRQAAGRGLQLLFYSVGIGQISSEVPQNLSASRPQDRQFILSSKKLLLSDSGFYLCAWSLGAGYGYTFGSGTRLTVV.

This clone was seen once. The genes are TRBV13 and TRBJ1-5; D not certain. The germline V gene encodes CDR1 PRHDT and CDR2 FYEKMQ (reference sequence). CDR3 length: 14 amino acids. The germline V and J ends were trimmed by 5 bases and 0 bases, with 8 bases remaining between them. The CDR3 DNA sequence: TGTGCCAGCAGCATAAGGAGTAGCAATCAGCCCCAGCATTTT. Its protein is CASSIRSSNQPQHF. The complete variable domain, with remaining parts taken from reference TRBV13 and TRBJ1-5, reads AAGVIQSPRHLIKEKRETATLKCYPIPRHDTVYWYQQGPGQDPQFLISFYEKMQSDKGSIPDRFSAQQFSDYHSELNMSSLELGDSALYFCASSIRSSNQPQHFGDGTRLSIL.

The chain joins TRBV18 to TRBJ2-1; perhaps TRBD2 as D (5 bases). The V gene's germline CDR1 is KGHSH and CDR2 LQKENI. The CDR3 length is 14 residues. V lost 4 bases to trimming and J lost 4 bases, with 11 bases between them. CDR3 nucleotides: TGTGCCAGCTCACGGGCGGGCTCTTACAATGAGCAGTTCTTC. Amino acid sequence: CASSRAGSYNEQFF.

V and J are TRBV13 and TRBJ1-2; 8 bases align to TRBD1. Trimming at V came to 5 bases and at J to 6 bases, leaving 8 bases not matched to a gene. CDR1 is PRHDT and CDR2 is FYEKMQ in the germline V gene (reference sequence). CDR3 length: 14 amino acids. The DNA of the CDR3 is TGTGCCAGCAGCATAACGACAGGGGTAAATGGCTACACCTTC. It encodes CASSITTGVNGYTF.

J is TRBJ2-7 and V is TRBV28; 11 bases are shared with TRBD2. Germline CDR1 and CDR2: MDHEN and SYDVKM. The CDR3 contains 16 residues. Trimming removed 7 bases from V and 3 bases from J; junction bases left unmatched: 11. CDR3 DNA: TGTGCCAGCAAACCAGTAGCGGGAGGGCCGGGCTACGAGCAGTACTTC. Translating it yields CASKPVAGGPGYEQYF.

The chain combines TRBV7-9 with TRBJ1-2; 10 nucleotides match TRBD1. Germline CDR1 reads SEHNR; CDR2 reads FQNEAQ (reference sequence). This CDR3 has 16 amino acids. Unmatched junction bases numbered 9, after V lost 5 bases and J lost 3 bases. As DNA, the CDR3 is TGTGCCAGCAGCCCCAGACGACAGGGGGCTTACTATGGCTACACCTTC. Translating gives CASSPRRQGAYYGYTF.

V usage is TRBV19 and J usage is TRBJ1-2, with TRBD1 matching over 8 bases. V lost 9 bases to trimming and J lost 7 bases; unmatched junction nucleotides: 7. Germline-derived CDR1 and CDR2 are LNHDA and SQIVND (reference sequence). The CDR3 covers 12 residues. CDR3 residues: CASRDRSGGYTF. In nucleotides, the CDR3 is TGTGCCAGCAGGGACAGGTCGGGTGGCTACACCTTC.

For the CDR3, the DNA is TGTGCCAGCAGCTTAGGGGACAGGAGCCTTGAGACCCAGTACTTC. Protein sequence: CASSLGDRSLETQYF. The chain recombines TRBV7-6 with TRBJ2-5; TRBD1 matches 8 bases. The CDR3 has 15 residues. Germline V CDR1 and CDR2: SGHVS, FNYEAQ. The V segment lost 1 base and the J segment 5 bases; nucleotides outside the gene matches: 6.